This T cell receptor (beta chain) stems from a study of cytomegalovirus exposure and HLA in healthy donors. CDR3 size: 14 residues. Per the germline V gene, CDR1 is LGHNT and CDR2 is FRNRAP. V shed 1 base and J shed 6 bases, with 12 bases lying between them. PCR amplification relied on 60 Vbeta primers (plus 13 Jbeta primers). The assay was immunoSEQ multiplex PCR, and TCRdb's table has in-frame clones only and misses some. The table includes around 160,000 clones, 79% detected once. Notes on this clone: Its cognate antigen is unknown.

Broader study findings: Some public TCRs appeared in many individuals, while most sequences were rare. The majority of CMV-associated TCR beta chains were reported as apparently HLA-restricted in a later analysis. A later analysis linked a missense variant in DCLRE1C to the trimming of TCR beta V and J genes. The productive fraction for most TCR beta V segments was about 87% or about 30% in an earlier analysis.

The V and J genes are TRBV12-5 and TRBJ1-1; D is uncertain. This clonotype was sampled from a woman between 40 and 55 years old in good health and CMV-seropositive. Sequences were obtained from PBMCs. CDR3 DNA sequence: TGTGCTAGTGGTTTGGGAGATAGAATCTCTGAAGCTTTCTTT. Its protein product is CASGLGDRISEAFF.